The 23 T cell receptor beta chains below come from one sample, sequenced in a study of shared clonotypes between healthy human individuals. TCRdb keeps only in-frame clones here, not all; method: immunoSEQ multiplex PCR. Of roughly 2.6 million clones in the sample, over 85% were seen once. The sequencing sample was made of naive CD4+ T cells sorted from blood. Subset indicated: CD45RA+ positively selected. Receptors were obtained from a man between 18 and 35 years old in good health.

This chain uses TRBV5-8 with TRBJ2-6; unclear D gene. Germline V lookup: CDR1 SGHTS, CDR2 YDEGEE. V lost 2 bases and J lost 1, with 7 bases in between. CDR3 length: 15 residues. The CDR3 loop reads CASSLRVSGANVLTF. The CDR3, as DNA: TGTGCCAGCAGCTTAAGGGTATCTGGGGCCAACGTCCTGACTTTC.

This clone was counted a few times. The V gene is TRBV5-1, the J gene TRBJ1-2; D not resolved. CDR1 and CDR2 (germline): SGHRS, YFSETQ. The CDR3 consists of 14 residues. Trimming cost V 0 bases and J 6 bases, with 12 bases left between them. The DNA for the CDR3 is TGCGCCAGCAGCTTGGACGCGGCCGAGGATGGCTACACCTTC. Encoded protein: CASSLDAAEDGYTF.

Of note for this clone: This specimen includes other DNA sequences encoding the same CDR3. The chain has TRBV18 and TRBJ1-1; 8 bases fit TRBD1. Trimming took 2 bases from V and 5 from J; bases not matched to a gene: 1. CDR3 length equals 13 residues. Germline V gene data show CDR1 as KGHSH and CDR2 as LQKENI. The CDR3 protein is CASSPGQGTEAFF. The CDR3 coding sequence is TGTGCCAGCTCACCAGGACAGGGTACTGAAGCTTTCTTT. Filled out from reference TRBV18 and TRBJ1-1, the complete variable domain reads NAGVMQNPRHLVRRRGQEARLRCSPMKGHSHVYWYRQLPEEGLKFMVYLQKENIIDESGMPKERFSAEFPKEGPSILRIQQVVRGDSAAYFCASSPGQGTEAFFGQGTRLTVV.

The rearrangement links TRBV4-3 to TRBJ2-3, with D unresolved. The V end lost 1 base, the J end lost 4 bases, and 9 bases lay between the germline ends. CDR3 length equals 14 residues. Germline assignment: CDR1 LGHNA and CDR2 YSLEER. CDR3 coding DNA: TGCGCCAGCAGCCAAGTGTACACCCCAGATACGCAGTATTTT. Residues: CASSQVYTPDTQYF.

The chain recombines TRBV19 with TRBJ2-5, with 8 bases matching TRBD1. Trimming cost V 3 bases and J 5 bases; bases outside gene matches: 8. The CDR3 loop spans 15 amino acids. The germline V gene has CDR1 LNHDA and CDR2 SQIVND (reference sequence). The CDR3 loop is CASSMGRTGWETQYF. CDR3 DNA sequence: TGTGCCAGTAGTATGGGCCGGACAGGGTGGGAGACCCAGTACTTC.

Notes on this clone: Other DNA sequences in the sample encode the same CDR3. The V and J genes are TRBV20-1 and TRBJ2-5; D gene ambiguous. Germline CDR1 reads DFQATT; CDR2 reads SNEGSKA (reference sequence). The CDR3 runs to 10 residues. V lost 3 bases and J lost 4, with 3 bases in between. Here the CDR3 reads CSASLETQYF. In nucleotides, the CDR3 is TGCAGTGCTAGTTTAGAGACCCAGTACTTC.

CDR3 loop: CASSPLTPGGKVATQYF. The CDR3 region has the DNA TGTGCCAGCAGTCCGCTCACCCCAGGGGGGAAGGTTGCTACGCAGTATTTT. The chain is built from TRBV27 and TRBJ2-3, with a weak D call TRBD1 (7 bases). V was pared by 5 bases and J by 8 bases, with 26 bases between. The CDR3 spans 17 residues. Germline V gene lookup returns CDR1 MNHEY and CDR2 SMNVEV (reference sequence).

The V gene is TRBV10-3, the J gene TRBJ1-3, with 7 nucleotides matching TRBD1. The CDR3 runs to 14 residues. Germline CDR1 and CDR2: ENHRY and SYGVKD. Trimming at V came to 2 bases and at J to 9 bases, leaving 7 bases not matched to a gene. CDR3 DNA sequence: TGTGCCATCAGTGAGGACAGGGACAGAGGCACCATATATTTT. This codes for CAISEDRDRGTIYF.

This chain uses TRBV11-2 with TRBJ2-7, with D possibly matching TRBD2 (5 bases). V was pared by 1 base and J by 4 bases, with 14 bases between. The length of the CDR3 is 15 residues. The germline V gene encodes CDR1 SGHAT and CDR2 FQNNGV. The CDR3 protein is CASSLVAGGMYEQYF. The CDR3, as DNA: TGTGCCAGCAGCTTAGTGGCAGGAGGAATGTACGAGCAGTACTTC.

The chain links TRBV18 to TRBJ2-1; D unclear. Trimming shortened V by 0 bases and J by 8 bases, and 11 bases separated the two germline ends. The CDR3 runs to 14 residues. Germline CDR1 is KGHSH and CDR2 is LQKENI. The CDR3 region is CASSPPAWVDEQFF. Here the CDR3 DNA reads TGTGCCAGCTCACCACCTGCGTGGGTTGATGAGCAGTTCTTC.

The V call is TRBV2, the J call TRBJ1-2; unclear D gene. The CDR3 has 13 amino acids. The V and J ends lost 6 bases and 1 base respectively, with 9 bases between them. The germline CDR1 and CDR2 sequences are SNHLY and FYNNEI. In DNA, the CDR3 is TGTGCCAGCAGCGTAGATAATAACTATGGCTACACCTTC. This translates into CASSVDNNYGYTF. Supplemented by reference TRBV2 and TRBJ1-2, the full variable domain reads EPEVTQTPSHQVTQMGQEVILRCVPISNHLYFYWYRQILGQKVEFLVSFYNNEISEKSEIFDDQFSVERPDGSNFTLKIRSTKLEDSAMYFCASSVDNNYGYTFGSGTRLTVV.

This sequence joins TRBV30 and TRBJ2-4; weak D call: TRBD1 (6 bases). Per germline, CDR1 GTSNPN and CDR2 SVGIG (reference sequence). The CDR3 spans 16 residues. V lost 8 bases to trimming and J lost 0 bases, with 20 bases between them. The CDR3 region is CAGFLTRDTAKNIQYF. The CDR3 nucleotides read TGTGCCGGATTTTTAACCCGGGACACAGCCAAAAACATTCAGTACTTC.

The count of this clone is one. This chain joins TRBV27 and TRBJ2-5; maybe TRBD2 (5 bases). V was clipped by 4 bases and J by 7 bases, with 7 bases between them. The germline gives CDR1 MNHEY, CDR2 SMNVEV (reference sequence). The length of the CDR3 is 11 residues. The CDR3 loop reads CASSSGGTQYF. The CDR3 DNA reads TGTGCCAGCAGTTCCGGAGGGACCCAGTACTTC.

In this sample, this clone turned up a few times. The rearrangement links TRBV7-9 to TRBJ1-1; TRBD1 is a possible D gene (6 bases). Germline V gene data show CDR1 as SEHNR and CDR2 as FQNEAQ (reference sequence). There are 15 residues in the CDR3. V was pared by 5 bases and J by 3 bases, with 16 bases between. In nucleotides, the CDR3 is TGTGCCAGCAGCCGTGAGTGGGCAGGGGACACTGAAGCTTTCTTT. It codes for CASSREWAGDTEAFF.

V and J are TRBV11-2 and TRBJ1-2, with a weak D call TRBD1 (5 bases). V was shortened by 1 base and J by 8 bases, with 20 bases between the two germline ends. The CDR3 is made up of 16 amino acids. CDR1 and CDR2 from the germline V gene are SGHAT and FQNNGV. CDR3 sequence: CASSLGATRGARGYTF. The CDR3 DNA is TGTGCCAGCAGCTTAGGGGCCACACGAGGGGCTCGAGGCTACACCTTC. Full variable domain (remainder filled in from reference TRBV11-2 and TRBJ1-2): EAGVAQSPRYKIIEKRQSVAFWCNPISGHATLYWYQQILGQGPKLLIQFQNNGVVDDSQLPKDRFSAERLKGVDSTLKIQPAKLEDSAVYLCASSLGATRGARGYTFGSGTRLTVV.

Written as DNA, the CDR3 is TGTGCCAGCAGGCAGAGCGGTAGCTCCTACAATGAGCAGTTCTTC. Protein product: CASRQSGSSYNEQFF. The chain carries TRBV2 and TRBJ2-1; maybe TRBD2 (5 bases). V was shortened by 6 bases and J by 0 bases, with 12 bases between the two germline ends. CDR1 SNHLY and CDR2 FYNNEI come from the germline V gene. The CDR3 is 15 amino acids.

The V and J genes are TRBV7-9 and TRBJ2-7, with a tentative D call TRBD1 (6 bases). Germline V gives CDR1 SEHNR, CDR2 FQNEAQ (reference sequence). This CDR3 comprises 15 residues. V shed 1 base and J shed 7 bases, with 17 bases lying between them. Here the CDR3 DNA reads TGTGCCAGCAGCTTAGGAGGACAGCCATTGGGGGAGCAGTACTTC. Its protein product is CASSLGGQPLGEQYF.

The chain recombines TRBV5-4 with TRBJ2-7, with 10 bases aligning to TRBD2. The ends lost 2 bases at V and 5 bases at J; junction bases unmatched: 4. CDR3 length equals 14 residues. Per the germline V gene, CDR1 is SGHNT and CDR2 is YYREEE (reference sequence). CDR3 sequence: CASSFQREGHEQYF. Here the CDR3 DNA reads TGTGCCAGCAGCTTCCAGCGGGAGGGCCACGAGCAGTACTTC.

The V call is TRBV10-2, the J call TRBJ2-1; a possible D gene is TRBD2 (6 bases). V was trimmed by 7 bases and J by 5 bases, leaving 15 bases between them. This CDR3 has 14 amino acids. Germline V gene sequence: CDR1 WSHSY, CDR2 SAAADI. CDR3 sequence: CASTSQRADNEQFF. DNA of the CDR3: TGCGCCAGCACCTCACAGCGGGCCGACAATGAGCAGTTCTTC.

The V gene is TRBV30, the J gene TRBJ2-6, with D possibly matching TRBD2 (6 bases). The germline V and J ends were trimmed by 0 bases and 0 bases, with 15 bases remaining between them. Germline CDR1 GTSNPN, CDR2 SVGIG (reference sequence). The CDR3 is 18 residues long. CDR3 region: CAWSVRRGRGSGANVLTF. DNA of the CDR3: TGTGCCTGGAGTGTACGGAGGGGAAGGGGCTCTGGGGCCAACGTCCTGACTTTC.

The rearrangement joins TRBV27 to TRBJ2-1; 8 nucleotides agree with TRBD2. The CDR3 contains 17 residues. CDR1 and CDR2 from the germline V gene are MNHEY and SMNVEV (reference sequence). Germline trimming cut 5 bases from V and 5 bases from J; bases unmatched to any gene: 14. The CDR3 DNA reads as TGTGCCAGCAGTACCCTCAATAGCGGGGCCGCAAACAATGAGCAGTTCTTC. Encoded protein: CASSTLNSGAANNEQFF.

J is TRBJ2-7 and V is TRBV6-1; D is uncertain. The CDR3 spans 15 residues. The germline V gene has CDR1 MNHNS and CDR2 SASEGT. The V and J ends lost 6 bases and 4 bases respectively, with 19 bases between them. The CDR3 DNA reads as TGTGCCAGCAGAGCCTCCGGGTCCCTATCGTACGAGCAGTACTTC. Amino acid sequence: CASRASGSLSYEQYF.

The V and J genes are TRBV7-2 and TRBJ2-3, with 13 bases that match TRBD2. The germline V gene has CDR1 SGHTA and CDR2 FQGNSA. V was pared by 1 base and J by 4 bases, with 2 bases of the junction left unmatched. This CDR3 contains 16 residues. Here the CDR3 DNA reads TGTGCCAGCAGCTTAGGGACTAGCGGGGGCGCAGATACGCAGTATTTT. This codes for CASSLGTSGGADTQYF.